A single sample is the source of the 32 T cell receptor beta chains below, sequenced in a study of monozygotic twins with inflammatory bowel disease. TCRdb re-called the 5' RACE reads and shows each CDR3 protein once, DNA omitted. The record lists 200,000 to 250,000 distinct CDR3 sequences, of which the ten most abundant hold roughly 8%. The sequencing input was blood. These TCRs come from a human donor with ulcerative colitis or Crohn's disease, or a healthy co-twin of an affected twin (not recorded which).

This chain connects TRBV5-1 to TRBJ1-1. This CDR3 is built from 16 residues. Per the germline V gene, CDR1 is SGHRS and CDR2 is YFSETQ. CDR3 protein: CASSLAELGATLEAFF.

The chain employs TRBV7-9 and TRBJ2-1; TCRdb designates TRBD2, a call that cannot be tested without DNA. Per germline, CDR1 SEHNR and CDR2 FQNEAQ (reference sequence). This CDR3 spans 14 amino acids. The CDR3 loop reads CASSSGRRKNEQFF.

This sequence joins TRBV19 and TRBJ2-7; absent DNA, TCRdb's TRBD1 call cannot be checked. The CDR3 is 15 residues long. Per germline, CDR1 LNHDA and CDR2 SQIVND (reference sequence). The chain's CDR3 is CASSMAGGGTGEQYF.

The V gene is TRBV7-2, the J gene TRBJ1-5. The CDR3 has 13 amino acids. Per germline, CDR1 SGHTA and CDR2 FQGNSA. The CDR3 sequence is CASRGCSNQPQHF. The whole variable domain, filled in from reference TRBV7-2 and TRBJ1-5, reads GAGVSQSPSNKVTEKGKDVELRCDPISGHTALYWYRQSLGQGLEFLIYFQGNSAPDKSGLPSDRFSAERTGGSVSTLTIQRTQQEDSAVYLCASRGCSNQPQHFGDGTRLSIL.

The CDR3 region is CASSLGDLNMVEAFF. J is TRBJ1-1 and V is TRBV5-1. Germline assignment: CDR1 SGHRS and CDR2 YFSETQ. CDR3 length: 15 amino acids.

The J gene is TRBJ1-6, the V gene TRBV6-6; the TRBD1 assignment by TCRdb is unverifiable without DNA. CDR1 is MNHNY, CDR2 SVGAGI, per germline (reference sequence). The CDR3 sequence is 14 residues long. CDR3 sequence reads: CASSPGSWGSPLHF.

J is TRBJ2-1 and V is TRBV25-1; TCRdb outputs TRBD2, but without DNA this stays unchecked. CDR3 length equals 16 residues. CDR1 and CDR2 from the germline V gene are MGHDK and SYGVNS. The CDR3 sequence is CASSELGLAADNEQFF.

V gene TRBV20-1 combines with J gene TRBJ1-1. CDR3 size: 13 residues. Germline CDR1 DFQATT, CDR2 SNEGSKA (reference sequence). CDR3: CSARDRGNTEAFF.

The gene calls are TRBV20-1 and TRBJ1-6. This CDR3 has 13 residues. The V gene's germline CDR1 is DFQATT and CDR2 SNEGSKA (reference sequence). The CDR3 here is CSAMRGMDSPLHF.

The chain has TRBV7-8 and TRBJ1-5. Germline lookup yields CDR1 SGHVS and CDR2 FQNEAQ. This CDR3 is 13 amino acids long. CDR3 protein: CASSFSENQPQHF.

The chain carries TRBV2 and TRBJ2-3; TCRdb indicates TRBD2, and absent DNA this call remains unverified. The CDR3 loop spans 15 amino acids. The germline V gene has CDR1 SNHLY and CDR2 FYNNEI. This CDR3 reads CASRGSGGATDTQYF. The variable domain in full, with the rest retrieved from reference TRBV2 and TRBJ2-3, is EPEVTQTPSHQVTQMGQEVILRCVPISNHLYFYWYRQILGQKVEFLVSFYNNEISEKSEIFDDQFSVERPDGSNFTLKIRSTKLEDSAMYFCASRGSGGATDTQYFGPGTRLTVL.

V gene TRBV9 combines with J gene TRBJ2-5; TCRdb lists TRBD1, though no DNA is available to test this call. The germline V gene encodes CDR1 SGDLS and CDR2 YYNGEE. The CDR3 spans 13 residues. CDR3 region: CASSAGAIETQYF.

The gene calls are TRBV7-2 and TRBJ1-2. The CDR3 loop spans 14 amino acids. The germline gives CDR1 SGHTA, CDR2 FQGNSA. The CDR3 loop is CASSSQEGTHGYTF.

The V call is TRBV5-1, the J call TRBJ2-3; lacking DNA, the TRBD1 call made by TCRdb goes unchecked. Germline CDR1 reads SGHRS; CDR2 reads YFSETQ. CDR3 length equals 16 residues. The CDR3 loop reads CASSLEGAYKGDTQYF.

The chain links TRBV3-1 to TRBJ2-2; with no DNA, the TCRdb D assignment of TRBD1 cannot be verified. The CDR3 contains 17 residues. The V gene's germline CDR1 is LGHDT and CDR2 YNNKEL (reference sequence). CDR3 residues: CASSQDRGTGYTGELFF. The variable domain in full, completed from reference TRBV3-1 and TRBJ2-2, reads DTAVSQTPKYLVTQMGNDKSIKCEQNLGHDTMYWYKQDSKKFLKIMFSYNNKELIINETVPNRFSPKSPDKAHLNLHINSLELGDSAVYFCASSQDRGTGYTGELFFGEGSRLTVL.

The CDR3 reads CSARDTGLSYNEQFF. This chain links TRBV20-1 with TRBJ2-1; absent DNA, TCRdb's TRBD2 call cannot be checked. CDR1 DFQATT and CDR2 SNEGSKA come from the germline V gene (reference sequence). The CDR3 totals 15 residues.

J is TRBJ2-7 and V is TRBV29-1; TCRdb returns TRBD2, unconfirmable since there is no DNA. Germline V gives CDR1 SQVTM, CDR2 ANQGSEA. This CDR3 spans 16 amino acids. CDR3 sequence reads: CSVETLREDFSYEQYF.

V gene TRBV3-1 combines with J gene TRBJ1-1. The CDR3 is 13 residues long. CDR1 and CDR2 from the germline V gene are LGHDT and YNNKEL (reference sequence). The CDR3 is CASNQRTAIEAFF.

The genes are TRBV15 and TRBJ1-1. The CDR3 length is 16 residues. The germline gives CDR1 LNHNV, CDR2 YYDKDF (reference sequence). The CDR3 is CATSRATQKQNTEAFF. Full variable domain (rest looked up from reference TRBV15 and TRBJ1-1): DAMVIQNPRYQVTQFGKPVTLSCSQTLNHNVMYWYQQKSSQAPKLLFHYYDKDFNNEADTPDNFQSRRPNTSFCFLDIRSPGLGDTAMYLCATSRATQKQNTEAFFGQGTRLTVV.

The chain links TRBV10-3 to TRBJ2-1. The CDR3 runs to 15 residues. The germline V gene has CDR1 ENHRY and CDR2 SYGVKD. The CDR3 is CAISDGRSSYNEQFF.

The V gene is TRBV11-2, the J gene TRBJ2-3. Germline CDR1 SGHAT, CDR2 FQNNGV. This CDR3 has 14 residues. The CDR3: CASSLWQRADTQYF.

The genes are TRBV29-1 and TRBJ2-1; absent DNA, TCRdb's TRBD1 call cannot be checked. Germline CDR1 is SQVTM and CDR2 is ANQGSEA. The CDR3 has 12 residues. The CDR3 sequence: CSVSQLVDEQFF.

This chain connects TRBV29-1 to TRBJ2-2; absent DNA, TCRdb's TRBD1 call cannot be checked. Germline CDR1 reads SQVTM; CDR2 reads ANQGSEA. The CDR3 has 13 residues. CDR3 amino acids: CSAQGENTGELFF.

The V call is TRBV5-5, the J call TRBJ2-3; lacking DNA, the TRBD2 call made by TCRdb goes unchecked. This CDR3 has 15 residues. Germline V gene sequence: CDR1 SGHKS, CDR2 YYEKEE (reference sequence). CDR3 in amino acids: CASSFGAGPPYTQYF.

The chain combines TRBV28 with TRBJ1-5; TCRdb picks TRBD1, but there is no DNA to check that call. Germline assignment: CDR1 MDHEN and CDR2 SYDVKM. This CDR3 comprises 12 residues. This CDR3 reads CASRIGAQPQHF.

The chain combines TRBV6-6 with TRBJ2-5; TCRdb lists TRBD1, though no DNA is available to test this call. Germline V lookup: CDR1 MNHNY, CDR2 SVGAGI (reference sequence). This CDR3 region has 12 residues. CDR3 protein: CASLAQGETQYF.

V usage is TRBV15 and J usage is TRBJ2-7. The CDR3 is 14 amino acids. Germline V gene lookup returns CDR1 LNHNV and CDR2 YYDKDF (reference sequence). CDR3 in amino acids: CATSRDSNDYEQYF.

V usage is TRBV29-1 and J usage is TRBJ1-5. The CDR3 is made up of 13 amino acids. Per the germline V gene, CDR1 is SQVTM and CDR2 is ANQGSEA. CDR3 in amino acids: CSVGEGGNQPQHF.

This chain links TRBV7-2 with TRBJ1-6; TCRdb calls TRBD1, which cannot be checked without DNA. The CDR3 is made up of 14 amino acids. Per germline, CDR1 SGHTA and CDR2 FQGNSA. CDR3 loop: CAVAWQGGNSPLHF.

V is TRBV5-1 and J is TRBJ2-5; TCRdb indicates TRBD1, and absent DNA this call remains unverified. The CDR3 has 14 residues. Germline CDR1 is SGHRS and CDR2 is YFSETQ. CDR3 amino acids: CASSLEGARETQYF. The full variable domain, its missing parts supplied by reference TRBV5-1 and TRBJ2-5, is KAGVTQTPRYLIKTRGQQVTLSCSPISGHRSVSWYQQTPGQGLQFLFEYFSETQRNKGNFPGRFSGRQFSNSRSEMNVSTLELGDSALYLCASSLEGARETQYFGPGTRLLVL.

This chain joins TRBV10-3 and TRBJ2-7; without DNA, the TCRdb call of TRBD1 cannot be checked. This CDR3 region has 13 residues. The germline gives CDR1 ENHRY, CDR2 SYGVKD. CDR3 sequence reads: CATRTGTTYEQYF.

The chain carries TRBV5-6 and TRBJ2-2; TCRdb designates TRBD1, a call that cannot be tested without DNA. This CDR3 has 17 residues. CDR1 and CDR2 from the germline V gene are SGHDT and YYEEEE. This CDR3 reads CASSRGDRGKGTGELFF.